A selection of T cell receptor beta chains follows, all from one sample in a study. Libraries were prepared by immunoSEQ multiplex PCR; TCRdb keeps only in-frame clonotypes and omits some of them. The sample contains 40,000 to 55,000 clones, about 92% of which appear only once. The source material was PBMCs. The receptor set was obtained from a middle-aged man with rheumatoid arthritis. Both conserved end residues are part of each CDR3. Fields, in order: D gene, clone size, J gene, V gene, CDR3 protein, CDR3 DNA. The D gene is left open where the match is weak. Only some rows state a clone size, as once, few, many or a class for expanded clones.

>.|.|TRBJ1-2|TRBV5-1
CASSLGSRYGYTF
TGCGCCAGCAGCTTGGGGTCGCGCTATGGCTACACCTTC
>TRBD2|.|TRBJ2-5|TRBV7-2
CASSLGPLAGGREETQYF
TGTGCCAGCAGCTTAGGACCTCTCGCGGGAGGTCGGGAAGAGACCCAGTACTTC
>TRBD1|.|TRBJ2-5|TRBV5-1
CASSRLGQGARETQYF
TGCGCCAGCAGCAGATTAGGACAGGGGGCAAGGGAGACCCAGTACTTC
>.|.|TRBJ2-3|TRBV6-2/TRBV6-3
CASSYTTDTQYF
TGTGCCAGCAGTTACACTACAGATACGCAGTATTTT
>.|once|TRBJ1-1|TRBV7-3
CASSKGGDTEAFF
TGTGCCAGCAGTAAGGGGGGAGACACTGAAGCTTTCTTT
>.|.|TRBJ1-5|TRBV30
CAWSPDFNQPQHF
TGTGCCTGGAGCCCCGACTTTAATCAGCCCCAGCATTTT
>.|.|TRBJ1-2|TRBV27
CASSLSAGLVGRYTF
TGTGCCAGCAGTTTATCGGCAGGGCTAGTAGGACGCTACACCTTC
>.|.|TRBJ1-2|TRBV27
CASSLTSGSGYGYTF
TGTGCCAGCAGTCTGACATCAGGGAGTGGCTATGGCTACACCTTC
>.|.|TRBJ2-1|TRBV5-6
CASSLGGDRTYNEQFF
TGTGCCAGCAGCTTGGGCGGGGATCGTACCTACAATGAGCAGTTCTTC
>TRBD1|.|TRBJ2-7|TRBV9
CASSVFGTEDHEQYF
TGTGCCAGCAGCGTGTTCGGGACAGAGGATCACGAGCAGTACTTC
>.|.|TRBJ2-7|TRBV7-9
CASSITGASSEQYF
TGTGCCAGCAGCATAACGGGGGCCTCCAGCGAGCAGTACTTC
>.|.|TRBJ2-3|TRBV6-5
CASEGLNPDTQYF
TGTGCCAGCGAAGGCCTGAACCCAGATACGCAGTATTTT
>.|.|TRBJ1-6|TRBV5-5
CASSLWADPLHF
TGTGCCAGCAGCTTGTGGGCAGATCCCCTCCACTTT
>.|.|TRBJ1-2|TRBV7-2
CASSPPRGSNYGYTF
TGTGCCAGCAGCCCGCCCCGGGGGTCGAACTATGGCTACACCTTC
>.|.|TRBJ1-5|TRBV7-8
CASSFHQGNQPQHF
TGTGCCAGCAGCTTTCATCAGGGGAATCAGCCCCAGCATTTT
>TRBD2|.|TRBJ2-7|TRBV7-9
CASSLAALAGPEQYF
TGTGCCAGCAGCTTAGCGGCCCTAGCGGGTCCCGAGCAGTACTTC